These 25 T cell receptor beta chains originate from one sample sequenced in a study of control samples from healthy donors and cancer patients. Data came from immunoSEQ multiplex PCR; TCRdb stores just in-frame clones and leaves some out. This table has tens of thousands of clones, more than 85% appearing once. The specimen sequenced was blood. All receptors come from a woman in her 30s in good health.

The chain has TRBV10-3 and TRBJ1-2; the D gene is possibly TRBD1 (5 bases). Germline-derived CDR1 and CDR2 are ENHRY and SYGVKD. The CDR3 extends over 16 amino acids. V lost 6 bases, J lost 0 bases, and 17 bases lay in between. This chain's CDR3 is CAIRGTDRIPNYGYTF. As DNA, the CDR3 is TGTGCCATCAGAGGGACCGACAGAATCCCTAACTATGGCTACACCTTC.

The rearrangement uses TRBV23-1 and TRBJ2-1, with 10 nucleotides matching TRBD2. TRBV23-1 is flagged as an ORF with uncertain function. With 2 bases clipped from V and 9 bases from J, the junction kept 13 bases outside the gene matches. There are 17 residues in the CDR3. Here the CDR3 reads CASSQGTGTSARTEQFF. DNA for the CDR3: TGCGCCAGCAGTCAAGGGACCGGGACTAGCGCGAGGACTGAGCAGTTCTTC.

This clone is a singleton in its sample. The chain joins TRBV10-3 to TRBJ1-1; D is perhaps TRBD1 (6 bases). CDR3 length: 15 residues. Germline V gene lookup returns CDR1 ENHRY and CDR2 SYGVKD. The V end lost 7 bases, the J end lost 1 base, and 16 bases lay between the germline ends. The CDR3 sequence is CAITNRTDPNTEAFF. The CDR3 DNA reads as TGTGCCATCACCAACAGGACAGACCCGAACACTGAAGCTTTCTTT.

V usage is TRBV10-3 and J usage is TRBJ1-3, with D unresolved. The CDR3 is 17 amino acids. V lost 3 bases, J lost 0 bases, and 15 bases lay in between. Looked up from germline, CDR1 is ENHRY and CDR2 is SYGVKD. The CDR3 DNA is TGTGCCATCAGTGAAGGAAGCCGACTCAACTCTGGAAACACCATATATTTT. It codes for CAISEGSRLNSGNTIYF.

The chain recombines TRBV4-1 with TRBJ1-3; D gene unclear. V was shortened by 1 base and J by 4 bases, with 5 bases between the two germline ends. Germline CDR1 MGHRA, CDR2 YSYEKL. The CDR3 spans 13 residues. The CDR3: CASSQGTGNTIYF. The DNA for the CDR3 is TGCGCCAGCAGCCAAGGGACGGGAAACACCATATATTTT.

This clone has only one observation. Here the CDR3 DNA reads TGTGCCAGCAGCCAAGATCCGGGACAGGGAAAGCACGAGCAGTACTTC. This sequence encodes CASSQDPGQGKHEQYF. The chain carries TRBV4-2 and TRBJ2-7, with TRBD1 matching over 9 bases. Germline V gives CDR1 LGHNA, CDR2 YNFKEQ. The V segment lost 0 bases and the J segment 5 bases; nucleotides outside the gene matches: 8. The CDR3 has 16 residues.

CDR3 in DNA: TGTGCCAGTAGTATAGGCCCGCCTAGAGAGACCCAGTACTTC. Protein sequence: CASSIGPPRETQYF. The chain links TRBV19 to TRBJ2-5; D uncertain. With 1 base removed from V and 4 bases from J, the gap between germline ends came to 10 bases. CDR3 size: 14 residues. Germline V CDR1 and CDR2: LNHDA, SQIVND (reference sequence).

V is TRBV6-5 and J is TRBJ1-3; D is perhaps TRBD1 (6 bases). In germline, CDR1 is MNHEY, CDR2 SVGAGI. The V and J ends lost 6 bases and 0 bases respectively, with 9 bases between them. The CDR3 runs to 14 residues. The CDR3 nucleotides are TGTGCCAGCAGCCGAGGGGGCTCTGGAAACACCATATATTTT. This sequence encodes CASSRGGSGNTIYF.

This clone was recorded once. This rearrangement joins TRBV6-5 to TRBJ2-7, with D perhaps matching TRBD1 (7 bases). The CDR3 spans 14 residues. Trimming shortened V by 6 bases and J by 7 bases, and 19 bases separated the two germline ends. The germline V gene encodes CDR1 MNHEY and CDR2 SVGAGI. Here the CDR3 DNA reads TGTGCCAGCAGCCGCGGGACAGTTCAGTATGAGCAGTACTTC. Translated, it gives CASSRGTVQYEQYF.

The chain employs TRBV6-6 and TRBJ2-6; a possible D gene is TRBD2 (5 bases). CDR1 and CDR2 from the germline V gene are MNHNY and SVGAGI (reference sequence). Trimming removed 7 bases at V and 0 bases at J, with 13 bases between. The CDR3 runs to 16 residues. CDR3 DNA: TGTGCCAGCAAAGAGGGAACTCCCTCTGGGGCCAACGTCCTGACTTTC. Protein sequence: CASKEGTPSGANVLTF.

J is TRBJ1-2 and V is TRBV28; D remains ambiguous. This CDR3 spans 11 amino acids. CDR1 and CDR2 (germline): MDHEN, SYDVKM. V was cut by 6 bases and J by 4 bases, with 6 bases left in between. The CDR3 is CASSPSYGYTF. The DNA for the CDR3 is TGTGCCAGCAGCCCCTCCTATGGCTACACCTTC.

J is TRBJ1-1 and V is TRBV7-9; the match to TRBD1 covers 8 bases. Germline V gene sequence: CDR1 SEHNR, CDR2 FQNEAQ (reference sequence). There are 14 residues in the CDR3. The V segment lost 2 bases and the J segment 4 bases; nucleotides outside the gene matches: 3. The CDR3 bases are TGTGCCAGCAGCTTACAGGGGGCCGGCACTGAAGCTTTCTTT. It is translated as CASSLQGAGTEAFF.

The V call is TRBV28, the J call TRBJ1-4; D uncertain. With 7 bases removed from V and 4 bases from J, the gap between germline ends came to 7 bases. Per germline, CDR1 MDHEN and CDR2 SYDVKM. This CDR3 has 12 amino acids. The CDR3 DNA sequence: TGTGCCAGCACGTCCGGTAATGAAAAACTGTTTTTT. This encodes CASTSGNEKLFF.

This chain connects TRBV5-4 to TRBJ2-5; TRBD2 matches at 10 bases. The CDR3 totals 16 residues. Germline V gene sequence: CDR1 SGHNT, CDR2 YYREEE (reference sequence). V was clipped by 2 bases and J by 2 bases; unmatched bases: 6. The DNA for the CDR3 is TGTGCCAGCAGCTTCAAGACTAGCGGGTATCAAGAGACCCAGTACTTC. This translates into CASSFKTSGYQETQYF.

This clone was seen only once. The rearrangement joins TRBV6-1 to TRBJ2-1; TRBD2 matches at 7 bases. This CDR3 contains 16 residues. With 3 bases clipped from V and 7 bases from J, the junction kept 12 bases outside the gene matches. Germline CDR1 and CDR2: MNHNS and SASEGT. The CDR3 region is CASSDPGGTSLNEQFF. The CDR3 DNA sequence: TGTGCCAGCAGTGATCCCGGGGGGACCAGTCTAAATGAGCAGTTCTTC.

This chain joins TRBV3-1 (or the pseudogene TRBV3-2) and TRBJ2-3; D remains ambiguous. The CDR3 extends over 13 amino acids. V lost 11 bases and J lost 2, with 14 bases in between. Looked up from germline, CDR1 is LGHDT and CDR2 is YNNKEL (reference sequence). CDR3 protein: CAFRWYYTDTQYF. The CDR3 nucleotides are TGTGCCTTTCGCTGGTACTACACAGATACGCAGTATTTT.

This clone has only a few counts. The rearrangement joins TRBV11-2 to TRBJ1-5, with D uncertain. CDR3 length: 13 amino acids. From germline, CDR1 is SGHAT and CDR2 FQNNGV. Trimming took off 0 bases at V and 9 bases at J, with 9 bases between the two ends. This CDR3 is CASSLDGVGPQHF. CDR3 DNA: TGTGCCAGCAGCTTAGACGGAGTGGGGCCCCAGCATTTT.

CDR3 nucleotide sequence: TGTGCCAGCAGCCAAGATCTCTGGGGCGGGAATGAGCAGTTCTTC. It yields the protein CASSQDLWGGNEQFF. The chain is built from TRBV3-1 (or the pseudogene TRBV3-2) and TRBJ2-1; D assignment may be TRBD1 or TRBD2 (5 bases each). The V end was cut by 0 bases, the J end by 7 bases, with 13 bases between. CDR3 size: 15 residues. Germline lookup yields CDR1 LGHDT and CDR2 YNNKEL (reference sequence).

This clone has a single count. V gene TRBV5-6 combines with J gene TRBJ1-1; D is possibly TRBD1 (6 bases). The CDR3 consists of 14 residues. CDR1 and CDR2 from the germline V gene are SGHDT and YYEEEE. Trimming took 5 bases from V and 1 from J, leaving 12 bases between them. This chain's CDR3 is CASSFGQPNTEAFF. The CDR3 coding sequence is TGTGCCAGCAGTTTCGGACAGCCGAACACTGAAGCTTTCTTT.

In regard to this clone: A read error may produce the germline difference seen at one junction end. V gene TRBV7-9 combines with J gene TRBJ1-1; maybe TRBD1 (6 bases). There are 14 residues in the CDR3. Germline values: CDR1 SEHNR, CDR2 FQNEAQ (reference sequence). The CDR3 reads CASSPGHLNAEAFF. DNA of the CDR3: TGTGCCAGCAGCCCGGGACACCTGAACGCTGAAGCTTTCTTT.

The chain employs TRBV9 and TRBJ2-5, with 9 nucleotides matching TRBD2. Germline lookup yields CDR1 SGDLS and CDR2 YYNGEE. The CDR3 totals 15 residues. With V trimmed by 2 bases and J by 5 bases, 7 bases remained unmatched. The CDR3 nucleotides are TGTGCCAGCAGCGTCCTAGCGGGACCTGGGGAGACCCAGTACTTC. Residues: CASSVLAGPGETQYF.

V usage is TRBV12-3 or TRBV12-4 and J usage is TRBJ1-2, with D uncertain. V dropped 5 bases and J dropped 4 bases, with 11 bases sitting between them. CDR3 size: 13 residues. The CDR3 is CASSPTPLYGYTF. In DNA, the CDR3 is TGTGCCAGCAGTCCCACACCCCTCTATGGCTACACCTTC.

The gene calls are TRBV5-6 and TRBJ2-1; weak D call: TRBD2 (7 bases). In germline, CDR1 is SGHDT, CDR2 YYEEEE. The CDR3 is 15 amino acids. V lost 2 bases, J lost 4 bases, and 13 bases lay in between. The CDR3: CASSFPGGFYNEQFF. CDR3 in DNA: TGTGCCAGCAGCTTCCCGGGGGGCTTTTACAATGAGCAGTTCTTC.

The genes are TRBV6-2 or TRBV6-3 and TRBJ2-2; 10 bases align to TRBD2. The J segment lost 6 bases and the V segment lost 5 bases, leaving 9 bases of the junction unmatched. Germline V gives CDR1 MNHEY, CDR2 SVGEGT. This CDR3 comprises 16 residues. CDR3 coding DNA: TGTGCCAGCAGTGGCCGGCGTAGCGGGGGGCCCGGGGAGCTGTTTTTT. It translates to CASSGRRSGGPGELFF.

CDR3 amino acids: CAGGIGNTIYF. The CDR3 DNA is TGTGCCGGGGGGATTGGAAACACCATATATTTT. The V gene is TRBV19, the J gene TRBJ1-3, with D perhaps TRBD1 (5 bases). Germline assignment: CDR1 LNHDA and CDR2 SQIVND (reference sequence). The CDR3 is 11 residues long. Trimming pared 11 bases from V and 3 bases from J, leaving 8 bases between.